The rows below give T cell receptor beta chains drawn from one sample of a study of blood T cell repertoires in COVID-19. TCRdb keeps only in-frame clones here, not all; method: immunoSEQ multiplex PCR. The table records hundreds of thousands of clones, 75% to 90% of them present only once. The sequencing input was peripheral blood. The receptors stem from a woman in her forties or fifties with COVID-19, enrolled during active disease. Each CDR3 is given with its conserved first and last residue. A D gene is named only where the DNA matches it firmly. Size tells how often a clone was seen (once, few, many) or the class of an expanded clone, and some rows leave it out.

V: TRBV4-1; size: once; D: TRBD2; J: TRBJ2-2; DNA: TGCGCCAGCAGCCTCATCGCCCGCCGGTTTGTGCTAGCGGGAGAGAGCACCCGGGAGCTGTTTTTT; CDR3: CASSLIARRFVLAGESTRELFF
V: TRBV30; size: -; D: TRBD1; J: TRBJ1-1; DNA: TGTGCCGTCTCAAGGGGGACAGGGATGAACACTGAAGCTTTCTTT; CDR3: CAVSRGTGMNTEAFF
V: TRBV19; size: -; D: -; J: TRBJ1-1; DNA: TGTGCCAGTAGTATAGATCGGAGTGGAGACACTGAAGCTTTCTTT; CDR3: CASSIDRSGDTEAFF
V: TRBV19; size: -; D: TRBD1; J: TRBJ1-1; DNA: TGTGCCAGTAGTATAGGTACAGGGGGCAAGAACACTGAAGCTTTCTTT; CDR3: CASSIGTGGKNTEAFF
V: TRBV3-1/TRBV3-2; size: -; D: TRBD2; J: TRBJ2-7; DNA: TGTGCCAGCAGCCCCGCGGCGGGAGGATCTTGGGAGCAGTACTTC; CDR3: CASSPAAGGSWEQYF
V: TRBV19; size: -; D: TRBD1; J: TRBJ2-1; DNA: TGTGCCAGTAGTATACCGGGACAGGGGAGGGATGAGCAGTTCTTC; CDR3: CASSIPGQGRDEQFF
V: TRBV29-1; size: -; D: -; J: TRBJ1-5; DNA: TGCAGCGTTGATCACAGGGTTCGCAATCAGCCCCAGCATTTT; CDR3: CSVDHRVRNQPQHF
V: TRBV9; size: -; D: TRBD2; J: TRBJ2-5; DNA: TGTGCCAGCAGTCAGACCGGGACTAGCGGGAGCGAGACCCAGTACTTC; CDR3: CASSQTGTSGSETQYF
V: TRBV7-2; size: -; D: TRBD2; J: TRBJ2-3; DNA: TGTGCCAGCAGCCAGTGGGGCGGGAGGGGCACAGATACGCAGTATTTT; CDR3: CASSQWGGRGTDTQYF
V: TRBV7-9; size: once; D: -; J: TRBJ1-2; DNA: TGTGCCAGCACCAAAACCCCCGGCACTACTAACTATGGCTACACCTTC; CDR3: CASTKTPGTTNYGYTF
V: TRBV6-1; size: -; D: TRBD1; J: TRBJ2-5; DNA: TGTGCCAGCAGGGATCCGAACAGGGGGAAAGAGACCCAGTACTTC; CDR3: CASRDPNRGKETQYF
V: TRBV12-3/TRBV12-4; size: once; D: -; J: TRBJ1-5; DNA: TGTGCCAGCAGTTTACGGCAGGATCAGCCCCAGCATTTT; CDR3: CASSLRQDQPQHF
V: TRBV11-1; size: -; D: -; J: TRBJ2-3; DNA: TGTGCCAGCAGCCTCCTAGCGACTAGCACAGATACGCAGTATTTT; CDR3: CASSLLATSTDTQYF
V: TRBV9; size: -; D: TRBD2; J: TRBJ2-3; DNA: TGTGCCAGCAGCCCAGGGAGGGCAGATACGCAGTATTTT; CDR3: CASSPGRADTQYF
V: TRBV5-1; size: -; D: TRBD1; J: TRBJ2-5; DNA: TGCGCCAGCAGCCCTCCGGGACAGGGGGCTCGGGAGCAGTACTTC; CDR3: CASSPPGQGAREQYF
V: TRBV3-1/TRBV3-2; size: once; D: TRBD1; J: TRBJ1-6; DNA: TGTGCCAGCAGCTCGGGACAGGGAGATTCACCCCTCCACTTT; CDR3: CASSSGQGDSPLHF
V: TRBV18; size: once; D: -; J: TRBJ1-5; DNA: TGTGCCAGCTCACCAAGGCGGGGAACGGAAAACAATCAGCCCCAGCATTTT; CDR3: CASSPRRGTENNQPQHF
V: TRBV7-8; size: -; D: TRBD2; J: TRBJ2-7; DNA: TGTGCCAGCAGCTACTCTAGCGGGAAGGTTTACGAGCAGTACTTC; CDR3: CASSYSSGKVYEQYF
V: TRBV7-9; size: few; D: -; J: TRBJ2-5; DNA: TGTGCCAGCAGCCCTAATAGCGGCAACCAAGAGACCCAGTACTTC; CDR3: CASSPNSGNQETQYF
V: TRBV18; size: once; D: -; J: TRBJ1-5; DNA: TGTGCCAGCTCACCAACAGGAGGGGATCAGCCCCAGCATTTT; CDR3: CASSPTGGDQPQHF
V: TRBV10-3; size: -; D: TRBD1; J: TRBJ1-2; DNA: TGTGCCATCAGTGAGTCGGGACAGAGCTATGGCTACACCTTC; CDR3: CAISESGQSYGYTF
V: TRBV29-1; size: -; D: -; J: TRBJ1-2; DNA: TGCAGCGGGGAACAGGGTAACTATGGCTACACCTTC; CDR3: CSGEQGNYGYTF
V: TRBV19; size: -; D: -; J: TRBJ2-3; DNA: TGTGCCAGTAGTACCCAGGGCACAGATACGCAGTATTTT; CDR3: CASSTQGTDTQYF
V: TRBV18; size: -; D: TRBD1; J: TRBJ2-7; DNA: TGTGCCAGCTCACCACGACGGTCGGGGACAGGCATATACGAGCAGTACTTC; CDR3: CASSPRRSGTGIYEQYF
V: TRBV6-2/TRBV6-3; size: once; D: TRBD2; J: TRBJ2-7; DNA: TGTGCCAGCAGTTACACAGGGACTAGCGGAGCCTACGAGCAGTACTTC; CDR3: CASSYTGTSGAYEQYF
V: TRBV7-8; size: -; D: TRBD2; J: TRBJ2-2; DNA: TGTGCCAGCAGCTACCCGGCGTCTAGCGGGAGGGCCCCGTCCGGGGAGCTGTTTTTT; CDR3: CASSYPASSGRAPSGELFF
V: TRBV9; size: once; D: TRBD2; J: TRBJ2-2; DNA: TGTGCCAGCAGCGTCGGACTAGCGGGAGCAAACACCGGGGAGCTGTTTTTT; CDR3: CASSVGLAGANTGELFF
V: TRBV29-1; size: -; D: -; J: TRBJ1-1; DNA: TGCAGCGTAGTAAGCCCAAGTGAAGCTTTCTTT; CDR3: CSVVSPSEAFF
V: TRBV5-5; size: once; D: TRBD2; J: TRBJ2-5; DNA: TGTGCCAGCGGGCTTTTAGCGGGAGAGGGGCAGGAGACCCAGTACTTC; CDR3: CASGLLAGEGQETQYF
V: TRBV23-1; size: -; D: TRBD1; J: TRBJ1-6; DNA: TGCGCCAGCAGTCAATCTACATTGAGGACAGGTGGAGCTTCACCCCTCCACTTT; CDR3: CASSQSTLRTGGASPLHF
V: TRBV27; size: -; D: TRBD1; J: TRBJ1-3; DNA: TGTGCCAGCAGCCTGGACAGGGCCTCTGGAAACACCATATATTTT; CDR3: CASSLDRASGNTIYF
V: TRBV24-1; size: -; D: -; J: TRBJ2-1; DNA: TGTGCCACCAGTGACCAGGGGGGTGAGCAGTTCTTC; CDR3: CATSDQGGEQFF
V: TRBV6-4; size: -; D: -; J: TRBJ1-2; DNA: TGTGCCAGCAGTGTCACAGATACTAACTATGGCTACACCTTC; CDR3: CASSVTDTNYGYTF
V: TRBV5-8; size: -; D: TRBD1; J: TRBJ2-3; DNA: TGTGCCAGCAGACTGCCGGGACAGGGCACAGATACGCAGTATTTT; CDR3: CASRLPGQGTDTQYF
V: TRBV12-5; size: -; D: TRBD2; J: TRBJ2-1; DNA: TGTGCTAGTGGTTTGCTCCGCCCTCTAGCGGCGTACAATGAGCAGTTCTTC; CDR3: CASGLLRPLAAYNEQFF
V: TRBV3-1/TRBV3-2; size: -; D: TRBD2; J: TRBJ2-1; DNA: TGTGCCAGCAGCCATTCAGGGACTAGCGGGAGTTGGACGCAGTTCTTC; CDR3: CASSHSGTSGSWTQFF
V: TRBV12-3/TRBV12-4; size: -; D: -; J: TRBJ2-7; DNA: TGTGCCAGCAGCTCCCAGGGCCCTTACGAGCAGTACTTC; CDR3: CASSSQGPYEQYF
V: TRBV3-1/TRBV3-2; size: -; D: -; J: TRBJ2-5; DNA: TGTGCCAGCAGCCAAGGACATAAGTACTTC; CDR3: CASSQGHKYF
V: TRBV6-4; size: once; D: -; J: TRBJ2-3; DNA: TGTGCCACCTCTTGGAGGCACGCTAGCACAGATACGCAGTATTTT; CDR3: CATSWRHASTDTQYF
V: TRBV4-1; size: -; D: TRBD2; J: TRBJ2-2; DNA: TGCGCCAGCAGCCAAGGGACTAGCGGGAGGGTCACCGGGGAGCTGTTTTTT; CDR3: CASSQGTSGRVTGELFF
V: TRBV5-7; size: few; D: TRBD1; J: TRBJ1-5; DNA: TGTGCCAGCAGCTTGGGGGACAGGGGGAGCAATCAGCCCCAGCATTTT; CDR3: CASSLGDRGSNQPQHF
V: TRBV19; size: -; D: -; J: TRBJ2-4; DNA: TGTGCCAGTAGTGTGTCAGGGATTGGTCGAAACATTCAGTACTTC; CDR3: CASSVSGIGRNIQYF
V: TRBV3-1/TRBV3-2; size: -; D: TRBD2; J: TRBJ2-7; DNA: TGTGCCAGCAGCCTAGCGGGGGAGCAGTACTTC; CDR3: CASSLAGEQYF
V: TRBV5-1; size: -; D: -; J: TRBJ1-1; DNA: TGCGCCAGCAGCGGAACGACAGCGAACACTGAAGCTTTCTTT; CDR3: CASSGTTANTEAFF
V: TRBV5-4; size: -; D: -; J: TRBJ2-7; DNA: TGTGCCAGCAGCTTGGGACAGGCTAAATCCTACGAGCAGTACTTC; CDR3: CASSLGQAKSYEQYF
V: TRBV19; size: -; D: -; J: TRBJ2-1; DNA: -; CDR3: CASTSGGPFDEQFF
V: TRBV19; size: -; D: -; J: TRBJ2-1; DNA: TGTGCCAGTAGTATAGCTGACGGTTGGGCAGGGGTCCACAATGAGCAGTTCTTC; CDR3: CASSIADGWAGVHNEQFF
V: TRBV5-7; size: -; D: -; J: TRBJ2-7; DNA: TGTGCCAGCCCCGCTCCCAGGCCCCCGAGCTCCTACGAGCAGTACTTC; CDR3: CASPAPRPPSSYEQYF
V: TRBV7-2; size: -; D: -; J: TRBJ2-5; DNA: TGTGCCAGCAGCTTCGCGGGGTTCCAAGAGACCCAGTACTTC; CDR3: CASSFAGFQETQYF
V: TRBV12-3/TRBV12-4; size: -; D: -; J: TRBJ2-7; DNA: TGTGCCAGCAGTCCCAGGGTTAACGGCGAGCAGTACTTC; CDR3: CASSPRVNGEQYF
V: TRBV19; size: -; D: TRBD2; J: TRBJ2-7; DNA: TGTGCCAGTAGGGGGGGAAGCGGGAAGAGCTCCTACGAGCAGTACTTC; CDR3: CASRGGSGKSSYEQYF
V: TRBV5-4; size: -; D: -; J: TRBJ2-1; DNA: TGTGCCAGCAGCTTGTGGGGAAGGGGGTCAACAGAGCAGTTCTTC; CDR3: CASSLWGRGSTEQFF
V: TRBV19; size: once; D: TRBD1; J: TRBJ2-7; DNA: TGTGCCAGTAGAGAGACAGGGGAAGGGGCCGAGCAGTACTTC; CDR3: CASRETGEGAEQYF
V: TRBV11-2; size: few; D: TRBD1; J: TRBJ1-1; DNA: TGTGCCAGCAGCTTAGATCCGACAGGGACTGAAGCTTTCTTT; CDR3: CASSLDPTGTEAFF
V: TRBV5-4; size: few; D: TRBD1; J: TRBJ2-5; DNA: TGTGCCAGCAGCGTCGGGACAGCAAAAGAGACCCAGTACTTC; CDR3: CASSVGTAKETQYF
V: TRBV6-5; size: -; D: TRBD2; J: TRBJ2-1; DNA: TGTGCCAGCAGTTACCGGACTAGCGCATACAATGAGCAGTTCTTC; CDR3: CASSYRTSAYNEQFF
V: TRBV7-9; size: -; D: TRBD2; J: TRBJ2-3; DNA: TGTGCCAGCAGCTCCAGTTTCTTGAGCGGGAGAAATACGCAGTATTTT; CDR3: CASSSSFLSGRNTQYF